These 18 T cell receptor beta chains were all obtained from the same sample, sequenced in a study of blood T cell repertoires in COVID-19. Only in-frame clones appear in the TCRdb table, and some are missing; sequencing was by immunoSEQ multiplex PCR. The sample has some 230,000 clones, around 80% seen once. Sequencing was performed on PBMCs or T cells enriched from blood (not recorded which). These receptors were taken from a man aged 40-55 years who had recovered from COVID-19.

This clone was recorded only once. V gene TRBV3-1 (or the pseudogene TRBV3-2) combines with J gene TRBJ1-1; no reliable D call. This CDR3 comprises 13 residues. CDR1 is LGHDT, CDR2 YNNKEL, per germline (reference sequence). Trimming removed 2 bases from V and 5 bases from J, with 9 bases in between. The CDR3 here is CASSQLRGTEAFF. The CDR3 DNA reads TGTGCCAGCAGCCAACTAAGAGGGACTGAAGCTTTCTTT.

The rearrangement joins TRBV30 to TRBJ2-3, with D possibly matching TRBD1 (6 bases). V shed 2 bases and J shed 3 bases, with 12 bases lying between them. Germline V gene lookup returns CDR1 GTSNPN and CDR2 SVGIG (reference sequence). This CDR3 spans 14 amino acids. CDR3 DNA sequence: TGTGCCTGGAGTTTCGGACAGCAAACAGATACGCAGTATTTT. Translating it yields CAWSFGQQTDTQYF.

V is TRBV2 and J is TRBJ2-1, with TRBD2 identical over 13 bases. Germline CDR1 SNHLY, CDR2 FYNNEI. This CDR3 spans 14 amino acids. J was trimmed by 7 bases and V by 6 bases; bases with no gene match: 3. CDR3 protein: CASSGTSGMNEQFF. CDR3 nucleotides: TGTGCCAGCAGCGGGACTAGCGGGATGAATGAGCAGTTCTTC.

The CDR3 reads CASSFHIGGSNNEQFF. Here the CDR3 DNA reads TGTGCCAGCAGCTTTCATATCGGGGGGTCCAACAATGAGCAGTTCTTC. The chain links TRBV5-4 to TRBJ2-1; 7 bases agree with TRBD2. With 2 bases clipped from V and 5 bases from J, the junction kept 10 bases outside the gene matches. The V gene's germline CDR1 is SGHNT and CDR2 YYREEE (reference sequence). The CDR3 runs to 16 residues.

The chain has TRBV12-3 or TRBV12-4 and TRBJ1-5; D gene ambiguous. The CDR3 spans 13 residues. The V end lost 6 bases, the J end lost 4 bases, and 10 bases lay between the germline ends. CDR3 loop: CASSRDLNQPQHF. CDR3 nucleotides: TGTGCCAGCAGCCGAGACTTGAATCAGCCCCAGCATTTT.

The CDR3 is CASRGQGRLQPQHF. CDR3 DNA: TGTGCCAGCAGGGGACAGGGGAGGCTCCAGCCCCAGCATTTT. V and J are TRBV2 and TRBJ1-5; the match to TRBD1 covers 10 bases. The CDR3 totals 14 residues. Germline assignment: CDR1 SNHLY and CDR2 FYNNEI. The ends lost 6 bases at V and 7 bases at J; junction bases unmatched: 6. Supplemented by reference TRBV2 and TRBJ1-5, the full variable domain reads EPEVTQTPSHQVTQMGQEVILRCVPISNHLYFYWYRQILGQKVEFLVSFYNNEISEKSEIFDDQFSVERPDGSNFTLKIRSTKLEDSAMYFCASRGQGRLQPQHFGDGTRLSIL.

This clone was seen a few times. The CDR3 is CASSSVKGINYGYTF. The CDR3 DNA is TGTGCCAGCAGTTCCGTAAAGGGGATTAACTATGGCTACACCTTC. This chain joins TRBV27 and TRBJ1-2; perhaps TRBD1 as D (5 bases). This CDR3 has 15 residues. Germline-derived CDR1 and CDR2 are MNHEY and SMNVEV (reference sequence). Trimming pared 4 bases from V and 1 base from J, leaving 13 bases between.

The V and J genes are TRBV30 and TRBJ2-1; 9 bases are a match to TRBD2. Germline V gives CDR1 GTSNPN, CDR2 SVGIG (reference sequence). J gave up 9 bases and V 0 bases, and 6 bases lay outside the gene matches. The CDR3 loop spans 14 amino acids. The CDR3 DNA follows: TGTGCCTGGAGTGTACCGGGACTAGCTGTTGAGCAGTTCTTC. Residues: CAWSVPGLAVEQFF. Full variable domain (missing parts from reference TRBV30 and TRBJ2-1): SQTIHQWPATLVQPVGSPLSLECTVEGTSNPNLYWYRQAAGRGLQLLFYSVGIGQISSEVPQNLSASRPQDRQFILSSKKLLLSDSGFYLCAWSVPGLAVEQFFGPGTRLTVL.

This rearrangement joins TRBV9 to TRBJ1-3; D not resolved. Trimming removed 3 bases from V and 2 bases from J, with 9 bases in between. Per germline, CDR1 SGDLS and CDR2 YYNGEE. The CDR3 is 14 amino acids. CDR3 nucleotides: TGTGCCAGCAGCGCCATTGGGCCTGGAAACACCATATATTTT. As protein: CASSAIGPGNTIYF.

The J gene is TRBJ1-5, the V gene TRBV2; weak D call: TRBD1 (6 bases). This CDR3 has 15 residues. The V and J ends lost 5 bases and 0 bases respectively, with 11 bases between them. The germline V gene has CDR1 SNHLY and CDR2 FYNNEI. This CDR3 is CASSQDRTSNQPQHF. CDR3 coding DNA: TGTGCCAGCAGTCAAGACAGGACTAGCAATCAGCCCCAGCATTTT.

This clone was recorded a few times. This chain links TRBV5-1 with TRBJ2-1, with D uncertain. V was trimmed by 6 bases and J by 4 bases, leaving 14 bases between them. Germline V CDR1 and CDR2: SGHRS, YFSETQ. CDR3 length: 14 residues. The CDR3 DNA follows: TGCGCCAGCAAACCAAGCGTTTTTTACAATGAGCAGTTCTTC. Its translation: CASKPSVFYNEQFF.

The J gene is TRBJ1-1, the V gene TRBV27; TRBD1 is a possible D gene (6 bases). This CDR3 is 14 amino acids long. The ends were cut back, 8 bases at V and 5 bases at J, with 18 bases in the middle. CDR1 and CDR2 from the germline V gene are MNHEY and SMNVEV (reference sequence). CDR3 protein: CASLRGGMGTEAFF. As DNA, the CDR3 is TGTGCCAGCCTGCGAGGGGGAATGGGGACTGAAGCTTTCTTT.

V and J are TRBV10-1 and TRBJ2-1, with D hard to call. Trimming took 3 bases from V and 3 from J, leaving 12 bases between them. CDR1 and CDR2 from the germline V gene are WNHNN and SYGVQD (reference sequence). CDR3 length: 15 amino acids. DNA of the CDR3: TGCGCCAGCAGTGATTTGTTAAGAGGCTACAATGAGCAGTTCTTC. It codes for CASSDLLRGYNEQFF.

The rearrangement links TRBV6-2 or TRBV6-3 to TRBJ1-5; 8 bases agree with TRBD1. J lost 7 bases, V lost 5 bases, and 4 bases had no gene match. This CDR3 contains 13 residues. Germline V gene data show CDR1 as MNHEY and CDR2 as SVGEGT. The CDR3, as DNA: TGTGCCAGCAGTCGGACAGGGTTCCAGCCCCAGCATTTT. Residues: CASSRTGFQPQHF.

This clone has just a few counts. V and J are TRBV6-1 and TRBJ1-6; 9 bases are shared with TRBD1. The CDR3 runs 16 residues. Germline loops: CDR1 MNHNS, CDR2 SASEGT. With V trimmed by 4 bases and J by 9 bases, 10 bases remained unmatched. CDR3 residues: CASSGTGTGTGSPLHF. As DNA, the CDR3 is TGTGCCAGCAGTGGAACCGGGACAGGGACAGGTTCACCCCTCCACTTT.

A single count supports this clone. At one end, the junction sequence differs from germline, possibly due to a read error. This chain links TRBV28 with TRBJ1-5; the match to TRBD1 covers 11 bases. This CDR3 region has 16 residues. Germline CDR1 reads MDHEN; CDR2 reads SYDVKM. The CDR3 reads CARSLWGQGGGQPQHF. The CDR3 coding sequence is TGTGCCCGCAGTTTGTGGGGACAGGGGGGGGGACAGCCCCAGCATTTT.

The chain has TRBV19 and TRBJ2-1; 9 nucleotides line up with TRBD1. After removal of 5 bases from V and 3 bases from J, the junction contained 5 bases not matched to a gene. Germline-derived CDR1 and CDR2 are LNHDA and SQIVND (reference sequence). This CDR3 has 15 residues. The CDR3 DNA reads as TGTGCCAGTAGTTCCCCGGGACAGGGCTACAATGAGCAGTTCTTC. This translates into CASSSPGQGYNEQFF.

Only a few counts were recorded for this clone. The chain employs TRBV14 and TRBJ1-4; 7 nucleotides line up with TRBD1. The CDR3 spans 16 residues. Per the germline V gene, CDR1 is SGHDN and CDR2 is FVKESK. With V trimmed by 4 bases and J by 4 bases, 9 bases remained unmatched. This CDR3 reads CASSPGTVPLNEKLFF. CDR3 in DNA: TGTGCCAGCAGCCCCGGGACAGTTCCACTTAATGAAAAACTGTTTTTT. The full variable domain, rest sourced from reference TRBV14 and TRBJ1-4, is EAGVTQFPSHSVIEKGQTVTLRCDPISGHDNLYWYRRVMGKEIKFLLHFVKESKQDESGMPNNRFLAERTGGTYSTLKVQPAELEDSGVYFCASSPGTVPLNEKLFFGSGTQLSVL.